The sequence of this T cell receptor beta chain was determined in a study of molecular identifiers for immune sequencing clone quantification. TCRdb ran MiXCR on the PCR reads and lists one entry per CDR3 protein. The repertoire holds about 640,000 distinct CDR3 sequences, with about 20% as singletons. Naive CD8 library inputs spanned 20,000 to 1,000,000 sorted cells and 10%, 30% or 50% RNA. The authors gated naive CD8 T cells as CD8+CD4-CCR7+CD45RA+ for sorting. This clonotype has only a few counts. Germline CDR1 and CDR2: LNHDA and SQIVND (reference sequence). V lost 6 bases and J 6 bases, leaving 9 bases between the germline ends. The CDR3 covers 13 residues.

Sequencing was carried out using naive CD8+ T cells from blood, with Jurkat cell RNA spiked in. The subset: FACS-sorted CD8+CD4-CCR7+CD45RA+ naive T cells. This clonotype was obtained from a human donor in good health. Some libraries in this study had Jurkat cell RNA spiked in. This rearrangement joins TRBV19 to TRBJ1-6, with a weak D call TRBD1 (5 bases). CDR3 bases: TGTGCCAGTAGACCTGGGGGTAATTCACCCCTCCACTTT. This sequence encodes CASRPGGNSPLHF.